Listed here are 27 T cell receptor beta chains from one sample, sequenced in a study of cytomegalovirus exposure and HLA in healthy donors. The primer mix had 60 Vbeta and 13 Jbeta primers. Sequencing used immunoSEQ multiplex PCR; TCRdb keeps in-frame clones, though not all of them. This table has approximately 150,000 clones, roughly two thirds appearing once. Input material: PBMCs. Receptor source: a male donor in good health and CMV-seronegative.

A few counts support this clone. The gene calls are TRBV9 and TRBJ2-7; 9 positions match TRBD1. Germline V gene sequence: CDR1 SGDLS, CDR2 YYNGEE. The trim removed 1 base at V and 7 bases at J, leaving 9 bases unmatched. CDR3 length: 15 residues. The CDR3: CASSVSGTGPGEQYF. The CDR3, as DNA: TGTGCCAGCAGCGTATCCGGGACAGGGCCTGGGGAGCAGTACTTC.

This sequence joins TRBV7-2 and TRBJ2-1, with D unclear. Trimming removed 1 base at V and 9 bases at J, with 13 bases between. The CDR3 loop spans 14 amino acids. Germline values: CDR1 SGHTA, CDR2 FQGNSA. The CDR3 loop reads CASSLERGDGEQFF. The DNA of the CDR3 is TGTGCCAGCAGCTTAGAAAGAGGAGATGGTGAGCAGTTCTTC. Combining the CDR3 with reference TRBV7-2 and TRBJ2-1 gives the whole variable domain GAGVSQSPSNKVTEKGKDVELRCDPISGHTALYWYRQSLGQGLEFLIYFQGNSAPDKSGLPSDRFSAERTGGSVSTLTIQRTQQEDSAVYLCASSLERGDGEQFFGPGTRLTVL.

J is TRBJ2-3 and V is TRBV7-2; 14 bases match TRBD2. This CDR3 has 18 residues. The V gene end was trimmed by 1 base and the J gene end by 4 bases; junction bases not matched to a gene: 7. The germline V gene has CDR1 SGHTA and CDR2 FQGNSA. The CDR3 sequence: CASSLVGLAGAGPDTQYF. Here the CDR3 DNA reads TGTGCCAGCAGCTTAGTGGGACTAGCGGGGGCAGGGCCAGATACGCAGTATTTT.

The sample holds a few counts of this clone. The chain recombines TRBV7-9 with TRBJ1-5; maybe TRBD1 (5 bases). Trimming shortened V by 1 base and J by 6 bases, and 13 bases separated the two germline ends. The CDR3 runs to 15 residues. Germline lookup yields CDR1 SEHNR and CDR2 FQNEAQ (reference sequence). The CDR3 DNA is TGTGCCAGCAGCTTAGGGGGCGGCTTTGGTCAGCCCCAGCATTTT. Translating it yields CASSLGGGFGQPQHF.

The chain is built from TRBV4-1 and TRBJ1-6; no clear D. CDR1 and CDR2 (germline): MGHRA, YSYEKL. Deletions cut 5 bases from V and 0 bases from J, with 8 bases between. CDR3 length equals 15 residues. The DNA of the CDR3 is TGCGCCAGCAGCTTTGCTAGCTCCTATAATTCACCCCTCCACTTT. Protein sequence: CASSFASSYNSPLHF.

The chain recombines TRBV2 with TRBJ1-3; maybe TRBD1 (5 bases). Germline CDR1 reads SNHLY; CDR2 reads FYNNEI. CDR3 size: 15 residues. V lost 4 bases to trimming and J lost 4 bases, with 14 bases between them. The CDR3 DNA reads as TGTGCCAGCAGTGTATCGGGGGTGCTCGGAAACACCATATATTTT. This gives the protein CASSVSGVLGNTIYF.

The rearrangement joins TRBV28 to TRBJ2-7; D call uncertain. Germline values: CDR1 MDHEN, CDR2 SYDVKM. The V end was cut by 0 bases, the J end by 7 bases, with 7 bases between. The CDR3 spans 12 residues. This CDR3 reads CASSLWPAEQYF. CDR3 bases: TGTGCCAGCAGTTTATGGCCTGCGGAGCAGTACTTC.

The CDR3 reads CASSLQGSSREQYF. CDR3 nucleotides: TGTGCCAGCAGTTTACAGGGATCATCCCGCGAGCAGTACTTC. The chain couples TRBV6-6 to TRBJ2-7, with a weak D call TRBD1 (6 bases). The CDR3 is 14 residues long. The ends were cut back, 4 bases at V and 6 bases at J, with 16 bases in the middle. Germline V lookup: CDR1 MNHNY, CDR2 SVGAGI (reference sequence).

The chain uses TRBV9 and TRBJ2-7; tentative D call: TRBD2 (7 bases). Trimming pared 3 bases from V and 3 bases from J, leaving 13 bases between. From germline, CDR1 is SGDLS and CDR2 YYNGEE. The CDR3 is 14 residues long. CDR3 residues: CASSEGGEGYEQYF. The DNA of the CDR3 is TGTGCCAGCAGCGAGGGGGGGGAGGGCTACGAGCAGTACTTC.

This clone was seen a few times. The CDR3 loop reads CAWGQGNSPLHF. The DNA of the CDR3 is TGTGCCTGGGGACAGGGGAATTCACCCCTCCACTTT. J is TRBJ1-6 and V is TRBV30; 9 bases agree with TRBD1. CDR3 length: 12 amino acids. The trim removed 5 bases at V and 7 bases at J, leaving 0 bases unmatched. CDR1 and CDR2 from the germline V gene are GTSNPN and SVGIG (reference sequence).

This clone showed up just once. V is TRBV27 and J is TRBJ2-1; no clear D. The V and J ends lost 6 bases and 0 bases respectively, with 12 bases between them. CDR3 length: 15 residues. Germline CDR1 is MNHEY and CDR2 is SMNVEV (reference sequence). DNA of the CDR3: TGTGCCAGCAGCTTCGATCGGAGCTCCTACAATGAGCAGTTCTTC. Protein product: CASSFDRSSYNEQFF.

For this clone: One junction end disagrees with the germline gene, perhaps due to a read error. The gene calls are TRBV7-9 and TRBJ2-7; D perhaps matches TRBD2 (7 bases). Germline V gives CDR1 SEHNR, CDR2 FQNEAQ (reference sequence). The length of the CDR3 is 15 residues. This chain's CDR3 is CSSSLGGSGAGKQYF. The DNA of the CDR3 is TGTTCCAGCAGCTTAGGGGGGAGCGGGGCGGGGAAGCAGTACTTC.

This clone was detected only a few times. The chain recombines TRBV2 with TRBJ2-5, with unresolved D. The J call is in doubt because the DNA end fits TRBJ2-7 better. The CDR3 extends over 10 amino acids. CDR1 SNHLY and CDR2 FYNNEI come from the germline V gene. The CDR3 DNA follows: TGTGCCAGCAGACTATACGAGCAGTACTTC. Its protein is CASRLYEQYF.

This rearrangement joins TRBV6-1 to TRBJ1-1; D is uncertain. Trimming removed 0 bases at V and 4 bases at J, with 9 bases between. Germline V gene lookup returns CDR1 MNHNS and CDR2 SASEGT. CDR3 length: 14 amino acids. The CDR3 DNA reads TGTGCCAGCAGTGAAGCCCGAGAGGGCACTGAAGCTTTCTTT. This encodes CASSEAREGTEAFF.

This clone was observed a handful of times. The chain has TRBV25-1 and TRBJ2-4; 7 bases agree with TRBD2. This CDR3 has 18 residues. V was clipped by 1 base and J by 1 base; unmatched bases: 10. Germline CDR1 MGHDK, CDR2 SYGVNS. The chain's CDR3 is CASSESLVGGVAKNIQYF. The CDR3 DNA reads TGTGCCAGCAGTGAATCCCTCGTGGGGGGGGTGGCCAAAAACATTCAGTACTTC.

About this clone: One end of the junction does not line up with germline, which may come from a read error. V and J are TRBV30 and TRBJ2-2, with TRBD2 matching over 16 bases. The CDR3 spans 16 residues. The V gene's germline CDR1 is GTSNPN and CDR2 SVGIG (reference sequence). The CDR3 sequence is CAWSGGLAGGAGELFF. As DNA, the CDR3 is TGTGCCTGGAGTGGGGGACTAGCGGGGGGGGCCGGGGAGTTGTTTTTT. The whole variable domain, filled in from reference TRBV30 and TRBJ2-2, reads SQTIHQWPATLVQPVGSPLSLECTVEGTSNPNLYWYRQAAGRGLQLLFYSVGIGQISSEVPQNLSASRPQDRQFILSSKKLLLSDSGFYLCAWSGGLAGGAGELFFGEGSRLTVL.

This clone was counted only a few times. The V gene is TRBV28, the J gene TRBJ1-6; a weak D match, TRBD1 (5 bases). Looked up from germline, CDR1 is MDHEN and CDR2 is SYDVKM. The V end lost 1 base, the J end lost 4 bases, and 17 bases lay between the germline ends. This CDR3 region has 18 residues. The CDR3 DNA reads TGTGCCAGCAGTTTATCCGTTTGGGGCAGTTCTTATAATTCACCCCTCCACTTT. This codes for CASSLSVWGSSYNSPLHF.

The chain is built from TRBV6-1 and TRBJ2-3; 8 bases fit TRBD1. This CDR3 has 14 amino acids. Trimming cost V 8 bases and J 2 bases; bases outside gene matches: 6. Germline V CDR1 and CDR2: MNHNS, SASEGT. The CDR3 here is CASRTGRFTDTQYF. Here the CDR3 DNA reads TGTGCCAGCCGGACAGGGAGATTCACAGATACGCAGTATTTT.

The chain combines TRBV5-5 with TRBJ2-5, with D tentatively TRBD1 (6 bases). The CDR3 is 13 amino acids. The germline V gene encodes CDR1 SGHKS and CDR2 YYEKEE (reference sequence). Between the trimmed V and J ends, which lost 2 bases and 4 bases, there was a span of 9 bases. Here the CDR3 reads CASSFGGGETQYF. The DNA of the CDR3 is TGTGCCAGCAGCTTTGGGGGCGGAGAGACCCAGTACTTC.

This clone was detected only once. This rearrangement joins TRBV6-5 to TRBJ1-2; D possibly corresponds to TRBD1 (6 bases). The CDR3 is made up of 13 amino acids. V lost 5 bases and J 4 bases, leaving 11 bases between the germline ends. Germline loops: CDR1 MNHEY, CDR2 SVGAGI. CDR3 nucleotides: TGTGCCAGCAGTAAGGACAGCCTCTATGGCTACACCTTC. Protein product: CASSKDSLYGYTF.

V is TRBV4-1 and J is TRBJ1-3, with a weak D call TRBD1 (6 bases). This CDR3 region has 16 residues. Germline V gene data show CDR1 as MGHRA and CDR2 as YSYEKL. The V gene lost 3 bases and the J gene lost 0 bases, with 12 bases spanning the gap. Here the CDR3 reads CASSHPTGYSGNTIYF. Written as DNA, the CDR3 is TGCGCCAGCAGCCACCCCACAGGGTACTCTGGAAACACCATATATTTT.

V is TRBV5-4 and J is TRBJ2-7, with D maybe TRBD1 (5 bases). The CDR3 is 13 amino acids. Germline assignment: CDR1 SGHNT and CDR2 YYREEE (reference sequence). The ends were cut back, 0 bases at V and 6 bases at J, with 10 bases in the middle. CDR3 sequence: CASSLAQVGEQYF. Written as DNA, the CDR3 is TGTGCCAGCAGCTTGGCACAGGTCGGCGAGCAGTACTTC.

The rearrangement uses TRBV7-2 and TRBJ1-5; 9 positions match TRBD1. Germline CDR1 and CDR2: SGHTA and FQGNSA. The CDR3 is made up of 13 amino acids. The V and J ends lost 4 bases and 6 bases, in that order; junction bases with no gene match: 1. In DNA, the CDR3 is TGTGCCAGCAGCTGGGACAGGGCTCAGCCCCAGCATTTT. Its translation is CASSWDRAQPQHF. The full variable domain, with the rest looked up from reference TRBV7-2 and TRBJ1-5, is GAGVSQSPSNKVTEKGKDVELRCDPISGHTALYWYRQSLGQGLEFLIYFQGNSAPDKSGLPSDRFSAERTGGSVSTLTIQRTQQEDSAVYLCASSWDRAQPQHFGDGTRLSIL.

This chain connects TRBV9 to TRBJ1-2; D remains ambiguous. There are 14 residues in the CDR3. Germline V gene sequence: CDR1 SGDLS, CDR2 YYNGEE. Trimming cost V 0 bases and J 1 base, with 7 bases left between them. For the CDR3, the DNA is TGTGCCAGCAGCGTAGGGCCTCTTAACTATGGCTACACCTTC. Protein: CASSVGPLNYGYTF. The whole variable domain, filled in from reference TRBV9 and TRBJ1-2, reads DSGVTQTPKHLITATGQRVTLRCSPRSGDLSVYWYQQSLDQGLQFLIQYYNGEERAKGNILERFSAQQFPDLHSELNLSSLELGDSALYFCASSVGPLNYGYTFGSGTRLTVV.

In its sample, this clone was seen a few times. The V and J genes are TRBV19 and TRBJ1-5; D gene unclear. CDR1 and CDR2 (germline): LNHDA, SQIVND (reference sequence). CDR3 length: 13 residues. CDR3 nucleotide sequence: TGTGCGGCGGGATTAGCCAACAATCAGCCCCAGCATTTT. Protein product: CAAGLANNQPQHF. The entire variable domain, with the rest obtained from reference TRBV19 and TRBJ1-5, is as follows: DGGITQSPKYLFRKEGQNVTLSCEQNLNHDAMYWYRQDPGQGLRLIYYSQIVNDFQKGDIAEGYSVSREKKESFPLTVTSAQKNPTAFYLCAAGLANNQPQHFGDGTRLSIL.

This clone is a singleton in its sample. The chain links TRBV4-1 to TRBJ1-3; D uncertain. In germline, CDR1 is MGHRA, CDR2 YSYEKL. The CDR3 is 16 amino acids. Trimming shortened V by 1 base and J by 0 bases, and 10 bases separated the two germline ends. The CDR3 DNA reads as TGCGCCAGCAGCCAAGGGGCAGGTTACTCTGGAAACACCATATATTTT. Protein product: CASSQGAGYSGNTIYF.

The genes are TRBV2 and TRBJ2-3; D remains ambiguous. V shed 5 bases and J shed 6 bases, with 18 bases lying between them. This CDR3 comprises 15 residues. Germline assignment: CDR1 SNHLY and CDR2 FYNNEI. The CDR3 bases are TGTGCCAGCAGTCGGGTGGTATCGGGTGTTGATACGCAGTATTTT. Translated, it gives CASSRVVSGVDTQYF.